The T cell receptor (beta chain) under discussion was sequenced for a study of blood T cell repertoires in COVID-19. In the study overall: Some COVID-19 samples were acute and others convalescent; all came from the United States, Italy and Spain.

This clone has a single count. In the original processing: Nucleated cell counts were estimated from reference gene primer amplification. TCRdb keeps only in-frame clones here, not all; method: immunoSEQ multiplex PCR. The DNA gave D and trimming, while V, J and clone size come from that table. The table shows around 250,000 clones, with approximately 82% occurring only once. Sequencing was carried out using peripheral blood. This clonotype originated in an elderly man with acute or convalescent COVID-19.

Here the CDR3 reads CASSLLSSGRATGANVLTF. CDR3 sequence (DNA): TGTGCCAGCAGTTTATTGAGTAGCGGGAGGGCCACTGGGGCCAACGTCCTGACTTTC. V is TRBV28 and J is TRBJ2-6, with 11 bases identical to TRBD2. The CDR3 runs 19 residues. Germline V CDR1 and CDR2: MDHEN, SYDVKM. J gave up 2 bases and V 1 base, and 7 bases lay outside the gene matches.